This T cell receptor beta chain was captured by sequencing in a study of T cell changes during pregnancy in multiple sclerosis (dated 2019 in TCRdb). In terms of the full investigation: Changes in the T cell repertoire over the course of pregnancy were examined in this study in women with multiple sclerosis.

Preparation of the library involved the immunoSEQ multiplex PCR assay. The table comes from immuneACCESS by way of TCRdb, which keeps in-frame sequences with V and J called. Part of the clones is missing from these tables; in studies checked, under half for an unresolved V gene and the rest for unknown reasons. The sample table records fewer than 60,000 clones; roughly nine tenths of these occur just once. The ten largest clones take up more than 8.5% of the sample. The germline V gene (reference sequence) yields LNHDA for CDR1 and SQIVND for CDR2. Its CDR3 holds 14 amino acids, cysteine through phenylalanine. The kept DNA is CDR3 alone, 42 bases in frame from the first base. Deletion took 2 bases off V and 5 bases off J, with a span of 9 bases between the germline ends. For this clone: The target of this receptor is not known. Within one base of it there is no much larger clone, and no base qualities were kept.

The rearranged chain carries TRBV19 and TRBJ1-4, with a tentative D gene TRBD1 over 5 matching bases. Sequencing was performed on CD8+ T cells from peripheral blood mononuclear cells, taken after pregnancy. This sequence originates from a female donor with multiple sclerosis, enrolled in a pregnancy study. The CDR3 protein: CASSIRDYNEKLFF. The base sequence is TGTGCCAGTAGTATAAGGGACTACAATGAAAAACTGTTTTTT.